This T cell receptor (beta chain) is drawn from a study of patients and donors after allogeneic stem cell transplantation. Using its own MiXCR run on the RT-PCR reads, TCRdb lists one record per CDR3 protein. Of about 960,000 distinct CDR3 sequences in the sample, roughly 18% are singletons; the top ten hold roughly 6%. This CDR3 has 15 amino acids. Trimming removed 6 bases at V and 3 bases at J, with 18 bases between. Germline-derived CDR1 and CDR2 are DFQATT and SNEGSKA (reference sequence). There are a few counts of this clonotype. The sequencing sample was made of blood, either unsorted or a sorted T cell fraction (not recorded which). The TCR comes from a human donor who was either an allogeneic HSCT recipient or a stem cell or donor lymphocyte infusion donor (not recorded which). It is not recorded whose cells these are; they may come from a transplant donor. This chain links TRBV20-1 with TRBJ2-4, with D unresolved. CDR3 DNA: TGCAGTGCCCCAAGGATGGATTTGGTCAAAAACATTCAGTACTTC. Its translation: CSAPRMDLVKNIQYF.